This entry lists 7 T cell receptor beta chains sequenced from one sample in a study of identical twins. MiXCR was run by TCRdb on the 5' RACE reads, yielding one entry per CDR3 protein. The sample contains roughly 490,000 distinct CDR3 sequences, 14% of which appear only once. This sample was shared with a second study, whose subject was yellow fever vaccine responses in identical twins.

Sequences were obtained from CD4+ T cells sorted from blood. All receptors come from a woman aged 18-35 years in good health.

The DNA for the CDR3 is TGCGCCAGCAGCCGAAGGGCGGGGATTGGGAATCAAGAGACCCAGTACTTC. It yields the protein CASSRRAGIGNQETQYF. The rearrangement uses TRBV5-1 and TRBJ2-5, with a weak D call TRBD2 (6 bases). The CDR3 totals 17 residues. V was cut by 4 bases and J by 2 bases, with 21 bases left in between. Germline V lookup: CDR1 SGHRS, CDR2 YFSETQ.

In this sample, this clonotype turned up a few times. This chain links TRBV4-2 with TRBJ2-5; D gene ambiguous. The CDR3 totals 15 residues. The germline V gene has CDR1 LGHNA and CDR2 YNFKEQ. The germline V and J ends were trimmed by 1 base and 5 bases, with 14 bases remaining between them. The DNA of the CDR3 is TGTGCCAGCAGCCAAGCCCAGCGCAGCGAGGAGACCCAGTACTTC. Its translation: CASSQAQRSEETQYF.

The chain uses TRBV5-5 and TRBJ2-3; D is perhaps TRBD1 or TRBD2 (5 bases each). Trimming removed 4 bases at V and 2 bases at J, with 14 bases between. There are 15 residues in the CDR3. CDR1 SGHKS and CDR2 YYEKEE come from the germline V gene (reference sequence). Here the CDR3 DNA reads TGTGCCAGCAGCGCGGTGAGGGGTCCCACAGATACGCAGTATTTT. It specifies CASSAVRGPTDTQYF.

The rearrangement joins TRBV25-1 to TRBJ1-1, with D possibly being TRBD1 (6 bases). Germline assignment: CDR1 MGHDK and CDR2 SYGVNS. CDR3 length: 14 amino acids. Trimming took off 4 bases at V and 1 base at J, with 10 bases between the two ends. CDR3 in amino acids: CASSARDKNTEAFF. Here the CDR3 DNA reads TGTGCCAGCAGTGCCCGGGACAAGAACACTGAAGCTTTCTTT.

Ten or more counts support this clonotype. V is TRBV10-2 and J is TRBJ1-1, with unresolved D. Per the germline V gene, CDR1 is WSHSY and CDR2 is SAAADI. The CDR3 covers 13 residues. V gave up 6 bases and J gave up 6 bases, with 14 bases separating them. The CDR3 protein is CASSAAGSPEAFF. In DNA, the CDR3 is TGCGCCAGCAGCGCGGCGGGGTCTCCTGAAGCTTTCTTT.

This chain uses TRBV10-1 with TRBJ2-1, with 9 bases lining up with TRBD2. Per the germline V gene, CDR1 is WNHNN and CDR2 is SYGVQD (reference sequence). The CDR3 totals 19 residues. J gave up 0 bases and V 6 bases, and 15 bases lay outside the gene matches. The DNA of the CDR3 is TGCGCCAGCAGCGCTCCTGGGGGTAGCGGGGGCGACTCCTACAATGAGCAGTTCTTC. This codes for CASSAPGGSGGDSYNEQFF.

This clonotype was seen a handful of times. The rearrangement links TRBV12-3 or TRBV12-4 to TRBJ2-2, with TRBD1 matching 9 bases. Trimming took 6 bases from V and 5 from J; bases not matched to a gene: 10. This CDR3 region has 16 residues. CDR3 in DNA: TGTGCCAGCAGCCGAATTGGGACAGGGTTAACCGGGGAGCTGTTTTTT. Translation: CASSRIGTGLTGELFF.